The 13 T cell receptor beta chains below were found in one sample sequenced in a study of cytomegalovirus exposure and HLA in healthy donors. 13 Jbeta primers and 60 Vbeta primers were used for the PCR. TCRdb's copy holds only in-frame clones and misses some; the assay was immunoSEQ multiplex PCR. The sample has roughly 170,000 clones, about 84% seen once. Sequencing was performed on PBMCs. The receptors originated from a man between 18 and 35 years old in good health and CMV-seronegative.

The chain uses TRBV4-1 and TRBJ2-1; TRBD2 matches 10 bases. Germline loops: CDR1 MGHRA, CDR2 YSYEKL. Germline trimming cut 0 bases from V and 4 bases from J; bases unmatched to any gene: 9. The CDR3 has 18 amino acids. CDR3 nucleotides: TGCGCCAGCAGCCAAGATGGGGGTAGCGGGGGGCCTTACAATGAGCAGTTCTTC. Encoded protein: CASSQDGGSGGPYNEQFF.

In its sample, this clone was seen a few times. The V and J genes are TRBV5-8 and TRBJ1-5, with 7 positions matching TRBD1. The CDR3 covers 16 residues. Unmatched junction bases numbered 7, after V lost 4 bases and J lost 0 bases. CDR1 and CDR2 (germline): SGHTS, YDEGEE. CDR3 coding DNA: TGTGCCAGCAGCCCCGGACAGGTATATAGCAATCAGCCCCAGCATTTT. This translates into CASSPGQVYSNQPQHF.

The J gene is TRBJ2-3, the V gene TRBV30; D may be TRBD1 (5 bases). In germline, CDR1 is GTSNPN, CDR2 SVGIG (reference sequence). The CDR3 consists of 14 residues. V dropped 3 bases and J dropped 0 bases, with 10 bases sitting between them. CDR3 nucleotides: TGTGCCTGGAGCGCCCGACAGAGCACAGATACGCAGTATTTT. Translating it yields CAWSARQSTDTQYF.

This chain links TRBV27 with TRBJ1-2, with TRBD1 as a possible D gene (5 bases). Germline-derived CDR1 and CDR2 are MNHEY and SMNVEV (reference sequence). V lost 7 bases and J lost 2, with 17 bases in between. This CDR3 is built from 15 residues. As DNA, the CDR3 is TGTGCCAGCAAGCCCCAGGGATTCAGCAACTATGGCTACACCTTC. It translates to CASKPQGFSNYGYTF.

This clone was seen only once. This chain joins TRBV28 and TRBJ2-7; D possibly corresponds to TRBD2 (5 bases). Germline CDR1 and CDR2: MDHEN and SYDVKM. The CDR3 runs to 12 residues. V gave up 3 bases and J gave up 3 bases, with 6 bases separating them. As DNA, the CDR3 is TGTGCCAGCAGTTTTGGACTCTACGAGCAGTACTTC. This encodes CASSFGLYEQYF.

The chain links TRBV5-1 to TRBJ2-1; D might be TRBD2 (6 bases). The V and J ends lost 3 bases and 0 bases respectively, with 13 bases between them. This CDR3 spans 16 amino acids. CDR1 and CDR2 from the germline V gene are SGHRS and YFSETQ. CDR3 in amino acids: CASSSGLLSSYNEQFF. CDR3 in DNA: TGCGCCAGCAGCTCGGGACTTCTAAGCTCCTACAATGAGCAGTTCTTC. The entire variable domain, with the rest obtained from reference TRBV5-1 and TRBJ2-1, is as follows: KAGVTQTPRYLIKTRGQQVTLSCSPISGHRSVSWYQQTPGQGLQFLFEYFSETQRNKGNFPGRFSGRQFSNSRSEMNVSTLELGDSALYLCASSSGLLSSYNEQFFGPGTRLTVL.

The rearrangement links TRBV9 to TRBJ2-1, with D perhaps matching TRBD1 (6 bases). CDR3 length: 14 residues. From germline, CDR1 is SGDLS and CDR2 YYNGEE. V lost 4 bases to trimming and J lost 8 bases, with 16 bases between them. CDR3 loop: CASSTRQQGYEQFF. In nucleotides, the CDR3 is TGTGCCAGCAGCACCCGTCAACAGGGTTATGAGCAGTTCTTC.

In its sample, this clone was seen a few times. This chain links TRBV11-3 with TRBJ2-7; a possible D gene is TRBD2 (5 bases). The CDR3 is 12 amino acids. With 1 base removed from V and 4 bases from J, the gap between germline ends came to 5 bases. Germline CDR1 SGHNT, CDR2 YENEEA. This CDR3 is CASSLGEYEQYF. The CDR3 DNA follows: TGTGCCAGCAGCTTAGGGGAGTACGAGCAGTACTTC.

The chain couples TRBV5-6 to TRBJ2-2; 11 bases match TRBD2. The CDR3 has 16 amino acids. In germline, CDR1 is SGHDT, CDR2 YYEEEE. The J segment lost 6 bases and the V segment lost 4 bases, leaving 8 bases of the junction unmatched. The DNA for the CDR3 is TGTGCCAGCAGCCATTTTAGCGGGAGGGATGCCGGGGAGCTGTTTTTT. It is translated as CASSHFSGRDAGELFF.

The chain combines TRBV5-1 with TRBJ2-5; D unresolved. The CDR3 covers 15 residues. V was shortened by 0 bases and J by 3 bases, with 12 bases between the two germline ends. Germline V CDR1 and CDR2: SGHRS, YFSETQ. The CDR3 sequence: CASSLGPEFKETQYF. In nucleotides, the CDR3 is TGCGCCAGCAGCTTGGGCCCAGAATTTAAAGAGACCCAGTACTTC.

CDR3 coding DNA: TGTGCCAGCAGGGCCGGGACTAGCGGCACCGGGGAGCTGTTTTTT. Protein: CASRAGTSGTGELFF. The gene calls are TRBV7-3 and TRBJ2-2; 11 bases fit TRBD2. This CDR3 contains 15 residues. The germline V gene encodes CDR1 SGHTA and CDR2 FQGTGA. The trim removed 6 bases at V and 4 bases at J, leaving 4 bases unmatched.

The chain carries TRBV27 and TRBJ2-3; 9 bases are shared with TRBD2. The V segment lost 2 bases and the J segment 4 bases; nucleotides outside the gene matches: 4. Germline V CDR1 and CDR2: MNHEY, SMNVEV (reference sequence). CDR3 size: 15 residues. CDR3 sequence (DNA): TGTGCCAGCAGTTTAGCGGGAGGGCGTCCAGATACGCAGTATTTT. Its protein product is CASSLAGGRPDTQYF.

This chain uses TRBV7-3 with TRBJ2-1; D possibly corresponds to TRBD2 (5 bases). The CDR3 loop spans 15 amino acids. V dropped 5 bases and J dropped 5 bases, with 16 bases sitting between them. The V gene's germline CDR1 is SGHTA and CDR2 FQGTGA. The CDR3 DNA sequence: TGTGCCAGCAGCCCTTCTCGGGGAGAAAACAATGAGCAGTTCTTC. This translates into CASSPSRGENNEQFF.